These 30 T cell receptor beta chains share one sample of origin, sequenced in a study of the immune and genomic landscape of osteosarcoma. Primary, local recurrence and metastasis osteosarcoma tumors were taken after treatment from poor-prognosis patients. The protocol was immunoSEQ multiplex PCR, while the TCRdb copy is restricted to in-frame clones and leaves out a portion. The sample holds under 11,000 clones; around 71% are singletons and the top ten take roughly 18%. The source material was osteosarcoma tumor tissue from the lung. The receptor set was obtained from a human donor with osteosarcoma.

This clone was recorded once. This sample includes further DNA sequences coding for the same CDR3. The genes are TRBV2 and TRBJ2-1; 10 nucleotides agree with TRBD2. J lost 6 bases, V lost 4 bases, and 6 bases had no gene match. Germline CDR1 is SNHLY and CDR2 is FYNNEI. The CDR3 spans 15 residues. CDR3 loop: CASSVPSGRGNEQFF. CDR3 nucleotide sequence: TGTGCCAGCAGTGTCCCTAGCGGGAGAGGCAATGAGCAGTTCTTC.

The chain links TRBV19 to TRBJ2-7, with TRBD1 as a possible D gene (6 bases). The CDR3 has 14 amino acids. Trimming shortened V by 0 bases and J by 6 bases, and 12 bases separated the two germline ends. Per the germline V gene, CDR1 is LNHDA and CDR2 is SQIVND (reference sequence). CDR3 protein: CASSIEGHLGEQYF. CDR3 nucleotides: TGTGCCAGTAGTATAGAGGGACATCTCGGCGAGCAGTACTTC.

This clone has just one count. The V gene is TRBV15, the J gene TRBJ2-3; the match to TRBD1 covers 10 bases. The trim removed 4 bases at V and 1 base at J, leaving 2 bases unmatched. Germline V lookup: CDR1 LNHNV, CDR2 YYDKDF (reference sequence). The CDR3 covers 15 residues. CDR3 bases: TGTGCCACCAGCAAGGACAGGGGGGGCACAGATACGCAGTATTTT. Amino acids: CATSKDRGGTDTQYF.

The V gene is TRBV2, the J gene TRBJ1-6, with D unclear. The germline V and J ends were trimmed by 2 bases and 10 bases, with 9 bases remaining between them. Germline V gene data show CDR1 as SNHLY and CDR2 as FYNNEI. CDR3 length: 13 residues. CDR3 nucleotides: TGTGCCAGCAGTGAAACTGGGGAATCACCCCTCCACTTT. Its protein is CASSETGESPLHF.

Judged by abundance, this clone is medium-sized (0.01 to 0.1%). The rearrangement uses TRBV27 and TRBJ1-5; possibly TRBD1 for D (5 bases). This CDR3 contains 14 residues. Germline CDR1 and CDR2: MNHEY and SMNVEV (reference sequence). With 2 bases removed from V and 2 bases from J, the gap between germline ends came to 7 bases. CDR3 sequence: CASSLMGGNQPQHF. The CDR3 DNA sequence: TGTGCCAGCAGTTTAATGGGGGGCAATCAGCCCCAGCATTTT.

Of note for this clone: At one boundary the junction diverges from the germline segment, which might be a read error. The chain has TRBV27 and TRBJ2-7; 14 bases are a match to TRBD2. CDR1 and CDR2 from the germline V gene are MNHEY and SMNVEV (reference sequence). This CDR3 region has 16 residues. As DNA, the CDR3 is TGTACCAGCAGTTTATGGGTGGGACTAGCGGGAGTCGAGCAGTACTTC. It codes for CTSSLWVGLAGVEQYF.

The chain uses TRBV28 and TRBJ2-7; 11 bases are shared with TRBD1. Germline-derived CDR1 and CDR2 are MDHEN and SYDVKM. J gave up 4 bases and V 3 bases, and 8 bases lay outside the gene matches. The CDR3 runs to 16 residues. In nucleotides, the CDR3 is TGTGCCAGCAGTTTGGGGACAGGGGGTTTCGGATACGAGCAGTACTTC. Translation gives CASSLGTGGFGYEQYF.

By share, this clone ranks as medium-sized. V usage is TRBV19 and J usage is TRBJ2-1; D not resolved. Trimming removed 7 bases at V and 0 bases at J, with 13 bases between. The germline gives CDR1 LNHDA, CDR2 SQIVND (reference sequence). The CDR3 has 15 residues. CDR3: CASTLTSSSYNEQFF. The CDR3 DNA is TGTGCCAGTACCCTTACCTCGAGCTCCTACAATGAGCAGTTCTTC.

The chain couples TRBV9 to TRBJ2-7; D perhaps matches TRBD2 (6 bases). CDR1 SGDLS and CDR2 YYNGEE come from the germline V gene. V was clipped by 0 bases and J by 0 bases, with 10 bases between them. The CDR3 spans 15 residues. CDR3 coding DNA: TGTGCCAGCAGCGTAGCTGCGGGGCTCTCCTACGAGCAGTACTTC. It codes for CASSVAAGLSYEQYF.

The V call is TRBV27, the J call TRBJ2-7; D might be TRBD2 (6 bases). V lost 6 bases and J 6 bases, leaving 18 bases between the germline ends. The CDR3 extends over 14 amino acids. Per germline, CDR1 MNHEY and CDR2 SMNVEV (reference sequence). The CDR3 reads CASSRTSRDVEQYF. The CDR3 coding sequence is TGTGCCAGCAGCCGAACTAGCCGCGACGTCGAGCAGTACTTC.

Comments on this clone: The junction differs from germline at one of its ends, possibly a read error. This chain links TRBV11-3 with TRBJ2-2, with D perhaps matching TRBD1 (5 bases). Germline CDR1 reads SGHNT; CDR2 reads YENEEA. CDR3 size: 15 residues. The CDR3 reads CASSRSGAKTGELFF. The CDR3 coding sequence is TGTGCCAGCAGCCGATCTGGGGCGAAAACCGGGGAGCTGTTTTTT. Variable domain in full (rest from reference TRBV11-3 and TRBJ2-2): EAGVVQSPRYKIIEKKQPVAFWCNPISGHNTLYWYLQNLGQGPELLIRYENEEAVDDSQLPKDRFSAERLKGVDSTLKIQPAELGDSAVYLCASSRSGAKTGELFFGEGSRLTVL.

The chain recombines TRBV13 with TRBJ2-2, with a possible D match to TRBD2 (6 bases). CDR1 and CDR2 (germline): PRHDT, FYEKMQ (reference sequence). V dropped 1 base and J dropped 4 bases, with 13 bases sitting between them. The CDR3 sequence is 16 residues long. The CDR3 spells CASSLEAGVLTGELFF. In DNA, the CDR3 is TGTGCCAGCAGCTTAGAAGCGGGTGTCCTCACCGGGGAGCTGTTTTTT.

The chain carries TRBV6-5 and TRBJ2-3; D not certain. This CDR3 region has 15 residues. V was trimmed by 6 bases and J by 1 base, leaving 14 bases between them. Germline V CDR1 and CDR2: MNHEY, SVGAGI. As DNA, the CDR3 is TGTGCCAGCAGACCCCGAGTAGTCCGCACAGATACGCAGTATTTT. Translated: CASRPRVVRTDTQYF.

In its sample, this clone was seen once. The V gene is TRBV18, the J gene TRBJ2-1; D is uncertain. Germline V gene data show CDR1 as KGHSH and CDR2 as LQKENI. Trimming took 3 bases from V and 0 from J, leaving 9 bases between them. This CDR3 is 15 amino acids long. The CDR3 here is CASSPDFLSYNEQFF. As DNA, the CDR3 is TGTGCCAGCTCACCCGACTTCCTCTCCTACAATGAGCAGTTCTTC.

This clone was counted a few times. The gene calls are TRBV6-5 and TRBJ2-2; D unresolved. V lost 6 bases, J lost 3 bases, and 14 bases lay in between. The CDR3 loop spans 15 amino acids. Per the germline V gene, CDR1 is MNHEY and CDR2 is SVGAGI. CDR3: CASSYHNSHTGELFF. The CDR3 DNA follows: TGTGCCAGCAGCTACCACAACTCGCACACCGGGGAGCTGTTTTTT.

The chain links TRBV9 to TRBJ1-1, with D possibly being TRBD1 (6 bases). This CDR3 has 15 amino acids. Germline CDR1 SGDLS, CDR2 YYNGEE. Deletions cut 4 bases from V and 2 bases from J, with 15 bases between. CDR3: CASSFGGAVNTEAFF. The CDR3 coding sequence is TGTGCCAGCAGCTTTGGGGGGGCAGTCAACACTGAAGCTTTCTTT.

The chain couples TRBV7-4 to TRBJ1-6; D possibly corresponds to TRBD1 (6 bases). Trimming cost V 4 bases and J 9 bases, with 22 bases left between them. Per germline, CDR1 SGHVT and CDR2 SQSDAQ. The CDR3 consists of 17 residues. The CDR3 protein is CASSWALPRQVVSPLHF. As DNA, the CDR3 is TGTGCCAGCAGCTGGGCCCTCCCGAGACAGGTGGTTTCACCCCTCCACTTT. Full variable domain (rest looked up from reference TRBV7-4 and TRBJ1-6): GAGVSQSPRYKVAKRGRDVALRCDSISGHVTLYWYRQTLGQGSEVLTYSQSDAQRDKSGRPSGRFSAERPERSVSTLKIQRTEQGDSAVYLCASSWALPRQVVSPLHFGNGTRLTVT.

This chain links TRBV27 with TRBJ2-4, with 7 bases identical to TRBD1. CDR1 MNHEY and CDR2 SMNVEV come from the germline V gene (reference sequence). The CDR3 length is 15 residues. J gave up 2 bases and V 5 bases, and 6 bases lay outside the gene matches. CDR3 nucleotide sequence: TGTGCCAGCAGTCCCCAGGGACAGCCCAAAAACATTCAGTACTTC. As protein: CASSPQGQPKNIQYF.

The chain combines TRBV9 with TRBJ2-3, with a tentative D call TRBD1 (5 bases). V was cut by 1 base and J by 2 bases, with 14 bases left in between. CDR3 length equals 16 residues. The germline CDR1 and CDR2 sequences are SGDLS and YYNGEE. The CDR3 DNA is TGTGCCAGCAGCGTAAAACAGGCCAAACCCACAGATACGCAGTATTTT. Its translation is CASSVKQAKPTDTQYF. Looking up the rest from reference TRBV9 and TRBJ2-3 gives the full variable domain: DSGVTQTPKHLITATGQRVTLRCSPRSGDLSVYWYQQSLDQGLQFLIQYYNGEERAKGNILERFSAQQFPDLHSELNLSSLELGDSALYFCASSVKQAKPTDTQYFGPGTRLTVL.

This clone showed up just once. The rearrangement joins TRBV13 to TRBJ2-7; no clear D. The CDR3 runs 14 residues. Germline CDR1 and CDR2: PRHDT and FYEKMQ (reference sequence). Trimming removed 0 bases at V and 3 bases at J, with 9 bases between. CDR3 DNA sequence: TGTGCCAGCAGCTTAGGTCCGGTGAGCTACGAGCAGTACTTC. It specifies CASSLGPVSYEQYF.

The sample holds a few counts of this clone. The CDR3 protein is CASRLTRDSPLHF. The CDR3 DNA reads as TGTGCCAGCAGACTTACCAGGGATTCACCCCTCCACTTT. The chain recombines TRBV6-5 with TRBJ1-6; perhaps TRBD1 as D (5 bases). With 6 bases removed from V and 8 bases from J, the gap between germline ends came to 11 bases. Germline V gives CDR1 MNHEY, CDR2 SVGAGI. The length of the CDR3 is 13 residues.

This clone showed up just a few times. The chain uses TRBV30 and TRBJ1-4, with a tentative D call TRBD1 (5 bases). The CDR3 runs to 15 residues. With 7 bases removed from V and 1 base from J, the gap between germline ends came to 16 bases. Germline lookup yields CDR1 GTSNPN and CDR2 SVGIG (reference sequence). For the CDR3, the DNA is TGTGCCTTGGACCTGGTGGGGGGAACTAATGAAAAACTGTTTTTT. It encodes CALDLVGGTNEKLFF.

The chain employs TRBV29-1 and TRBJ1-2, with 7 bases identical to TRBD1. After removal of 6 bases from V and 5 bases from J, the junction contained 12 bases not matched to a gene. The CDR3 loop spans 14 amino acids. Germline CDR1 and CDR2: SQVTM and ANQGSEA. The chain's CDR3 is CSVIPAGTAYGYTF. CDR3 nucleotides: TGCAGCGTAATCCCTGCCGGGACAGCATATGGCTACACCTTC.

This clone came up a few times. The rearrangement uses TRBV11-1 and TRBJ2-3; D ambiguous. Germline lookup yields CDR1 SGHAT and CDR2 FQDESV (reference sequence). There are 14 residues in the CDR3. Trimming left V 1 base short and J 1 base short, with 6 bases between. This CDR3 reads CASSLGSRTDTQYF. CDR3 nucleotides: TGTGCCAGCAGCTTAGGATCCCGCACAGATACGCAGTATTTT.

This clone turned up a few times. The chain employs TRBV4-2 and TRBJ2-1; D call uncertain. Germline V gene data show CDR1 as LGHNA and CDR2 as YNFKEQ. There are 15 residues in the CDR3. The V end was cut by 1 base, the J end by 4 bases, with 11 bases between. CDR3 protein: CASSQVAAGYNEQFF. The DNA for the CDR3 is TGTGCCAGCAGCCAAGTGGCGGCCGGATACAATGAGCAGTTCTTC.

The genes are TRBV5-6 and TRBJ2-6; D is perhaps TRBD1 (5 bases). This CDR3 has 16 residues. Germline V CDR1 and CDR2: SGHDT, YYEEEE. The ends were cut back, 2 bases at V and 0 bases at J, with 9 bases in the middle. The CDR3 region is CASSLGVISGANVLTF. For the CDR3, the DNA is TGTGCCAGCAGCTTAGGGGTGATCTCTGGGGCCAACGTCCTGACTTTC.

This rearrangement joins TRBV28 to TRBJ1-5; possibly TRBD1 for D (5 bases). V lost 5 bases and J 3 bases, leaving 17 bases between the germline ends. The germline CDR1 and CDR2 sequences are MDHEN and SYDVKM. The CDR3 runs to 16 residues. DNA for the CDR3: TGTGCCAGCAGTATAAGAGCAGGGTATACCAATCAGCCCCAGCATTTT. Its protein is CASSIRAGYTNQPQHF.

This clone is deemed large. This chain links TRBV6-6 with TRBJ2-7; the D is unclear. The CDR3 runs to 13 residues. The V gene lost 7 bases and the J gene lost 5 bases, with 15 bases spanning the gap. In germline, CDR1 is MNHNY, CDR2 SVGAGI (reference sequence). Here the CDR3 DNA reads TGTGCCAGCACAGCAGAAAATGGGGACGAGCAGTACTTC. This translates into CASTAENGDEQYF.

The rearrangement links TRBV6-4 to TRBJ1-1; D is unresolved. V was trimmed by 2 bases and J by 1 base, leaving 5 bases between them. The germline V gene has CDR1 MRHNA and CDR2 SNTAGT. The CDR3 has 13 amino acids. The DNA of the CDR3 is TGTGCCAGCAGTGACAGGCCGAACACTGAAGCTTTCTTT. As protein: CASSDRPNTEAFF.

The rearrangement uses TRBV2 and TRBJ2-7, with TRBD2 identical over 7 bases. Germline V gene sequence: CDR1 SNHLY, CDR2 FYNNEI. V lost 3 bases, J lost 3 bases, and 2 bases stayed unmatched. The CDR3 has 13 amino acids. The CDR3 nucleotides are TGTGCCAGCAGTGAGCAGCGGGACTACGAGCAGTACTTC. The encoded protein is CASSEQRDYEQYF.